Sequencing of this T cell receptor beta chain was carried out in a study of T cells after posttransplantation cyclophosphamide. Method: immunoSEQ multiplex PCR; TCRdb's copy keeps in-frame clones and lacks some. This table has tens of thousands of clones, about 91% appearing once. The clonotype comes from a woman in her 50s in good health and a related stem cell transplant donor. Sequenced material: PBMCs.

The CDR3: CASSPQVGGTEAFF. DNA for the CDR3: TGCGCCAGCAGCCCACAAGTAGGAGGCACTGAAGCTTTCTTT. This chain links TRBV5-1 with TRBJ1-1; D is uncertain. The CDR3 length is 14 residues. CDR1 is SGHRS and CDR2 is YFSETQ in the germline V gene. Trimming cost V 4 bases and J 4 bases, with 14 bases left between them.